This T cell receptor (beta chain) was sequenced in a study of blood T cell repertoires in COVID-19. Study-level information: Samples of COVID-19 (acute and convalescent) were obtained from the United States, Italy and Spain. From T cells, B-cell-depleted T cells, or PBMCs came the material, which was cDNA or gDNA.

Original handling: Estimated nucleated cell counts came from reference gene primer amplification. TCRdb's copy holds only in-frame clones and misses some; the assay was immunoSEQ multiplex PCR. V, J and clone size were drawn from that table, and D and trimming were deduced from the DNA. Of around 27,000 clones listed, more than 80% are singletons. Germline-derived CDR1 and CDR2 are ENHRY and SYGVKD. The trim removed 1 base at V and 6 bases at J, leaving 2 bases unmatched. There are 15 residues in the CDR3. V gene TRBV10-3 combines with J gene TRBJ2-2; TRBD2 matches at 10 bases. This TCR was sampled from a man aged 60-69 years with acute or convalescent COVID-19. The specimen sequenced was peripheral blood. The CDR3 nucleotides are TGTGCCATCAGTGAGTGGCTAGCGGGAGCCGGGGAGCTGTTTTTT. Protein product: CAISEWLAGAGELFF.